This T cell receptor beta chain is drawn from a study of regulatory T cells in long-lasting Graves disease. The time point denotes: newly diagnosed GD, antithyroid drugs for less than 3 months. RNA from PBMCs was the source of the TCR library. Libraries of TCR beta came from iRepertoire HTBI primers plus Arm-PCR of CDR3 regions. TCRdb re-called the multiplex PCR reads with MiXCR, one entry per CDR3 protein. The sample consists of 580,000 or so distinct CDR3 sequences, approximately 16% of them appearing once. These data were likewise used in another study, on T cells in Graves' hyperthyroidism and ophthalmopathy. That source adds: Disease duration under 2 months; hyperthyroidism patients were aged 18 to 65.

The specimen comprised peripheral blood mononuclear cells (PBMCs), sampled at new diagnosis, from a patient treated with antithyroid drugs. This receptor was taken from a man in his late teens or twenties with Graves disease.

The CDR3 here is CASSLASFGYTF. CDR3 in DNA: TGTGCCAGCAGCTTAGCGAGTTTTGGCTACACCTTC. V is TRBV11-2 and J is TRBJ1-2, with D unresolved. Germline lookup yields CDR1 SGHAT and CDR2 FQNNGV. V lost 1 base and J lost 7, with 7 bases in between. The CDR3 consists of 12 residues.